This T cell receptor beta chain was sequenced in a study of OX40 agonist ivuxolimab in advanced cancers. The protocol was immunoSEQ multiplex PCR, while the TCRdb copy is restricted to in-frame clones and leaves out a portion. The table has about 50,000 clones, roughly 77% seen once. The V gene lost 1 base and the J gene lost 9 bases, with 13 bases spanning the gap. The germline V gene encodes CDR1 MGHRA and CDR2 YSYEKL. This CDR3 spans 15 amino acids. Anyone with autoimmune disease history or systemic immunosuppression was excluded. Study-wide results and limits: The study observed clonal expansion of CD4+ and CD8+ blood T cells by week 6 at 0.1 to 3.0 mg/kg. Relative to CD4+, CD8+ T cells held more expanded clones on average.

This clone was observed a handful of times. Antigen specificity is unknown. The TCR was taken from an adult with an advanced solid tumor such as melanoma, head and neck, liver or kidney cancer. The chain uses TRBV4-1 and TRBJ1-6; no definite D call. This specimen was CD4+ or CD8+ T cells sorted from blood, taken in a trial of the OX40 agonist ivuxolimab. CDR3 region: CASSQGASDRSPLHF. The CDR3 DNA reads TGCGCCAGCAGCCAAGGCGCATCAGACCGTTCACCCCTCCACTTT.